This entry describes one TCR beta chain. The antigen is undetermined. This record belongs to a study of vaccination and CD4 T cells after COVID-19. The Oncomine TCR Beta short-read assay generated sequence data from the DNA of cultured CD4+ T cells. Once CD4+ T cells had been cultured, genomic DNA was extracted from them. TCRdb ran MiXCR on the PCR reads and lists one entry per CDR3 protein. The sample consists of some 13,000 distinct CDR3 sequences, about a third of them appearing once. Indicated treatment: roughly 11-day PBMC culture with coronavirus spike peptide pools or control peptides (ViraFEST assay). The length of the CDR3 is 16 residues. The ends lost 2 bases at V and 2 bases at J; junction bases unmatched: 5. The germline V gene has CDR1 MNHEY and CDR2 SVGEGT.

The receptor was derived from a human donor who had recovered from COVID-19. V gene TRBV6-2 or TRBV6-3 combines with J gene TRBJ2-3; 9 bases match TRBD2. The specimen was CD4+ T cells from blood, cultured in vitro. CDR3 sequence (DNA): TGTGCCAGCAGTTACACTGCGGGGGGGGTCACAGATACGCAGTATTTT. It is translated as CASSYTAGGVTDTQYF.